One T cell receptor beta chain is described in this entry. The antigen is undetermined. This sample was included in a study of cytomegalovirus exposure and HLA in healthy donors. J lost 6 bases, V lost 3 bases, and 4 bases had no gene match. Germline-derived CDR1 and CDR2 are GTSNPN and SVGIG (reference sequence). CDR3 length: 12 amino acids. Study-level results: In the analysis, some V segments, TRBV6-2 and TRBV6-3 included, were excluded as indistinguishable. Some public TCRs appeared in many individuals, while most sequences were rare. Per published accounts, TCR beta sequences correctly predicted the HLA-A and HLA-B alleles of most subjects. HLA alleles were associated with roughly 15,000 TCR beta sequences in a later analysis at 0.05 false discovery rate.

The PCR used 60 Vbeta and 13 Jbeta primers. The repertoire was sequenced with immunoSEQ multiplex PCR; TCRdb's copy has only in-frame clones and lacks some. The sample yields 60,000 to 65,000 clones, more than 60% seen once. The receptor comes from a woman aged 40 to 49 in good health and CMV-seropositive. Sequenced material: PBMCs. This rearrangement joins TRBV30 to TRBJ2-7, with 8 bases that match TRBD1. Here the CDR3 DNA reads TGTGCCTGGAGCCAGACAGGGGCCGAGCAGTACTTC. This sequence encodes CAWSQTGAEQYF. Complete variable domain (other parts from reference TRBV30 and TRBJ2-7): SQTIHQWPATLVQPVGSPLSLECTVEGTSNPNLYWYRQAAGRGLQLLFYSVGIGQISSEVPQNLSASRPQDRQFILSSKKLLLSDSGFYLCAWSQTGAEQYFGPGTRLTVT.